This T cell receptor (beta chain) was sequenced in a study of blood T cell repertoires in COVID-19. CDR3 length: 12 residues. Looked up from germline, CDR1 is DFQATT and CDR2 is SNEGSKA (reference sequence). The V and J ends lost 3 bases and 6 bases respectively, with 12 bases between them. Someone with COVID-19 had been met by exposed participants within 2 weeks before study entry. This clone is a singleton in its sample. Sequenced by immunoSEQ multiplex PCR; TCRdb stores in-frame clones only, minus some. Here the sample spans around 250,000 clones, 80% to 85% being singletons. Sequenced: PBMCs or T cells enriched from blood (not recorded which). The V gene is TRBV20-1, the J gene TRBJ2-7; the D gene is possibly TRBD1 (6 bases). This receptor was identified in a man aged 40-50 years who had been exposed to COVID-19. CDR3 nucleotides: TGCAGTGCTAGTACAGGGTTGGGCGAGCAGTACTTC. It codes for CSASTGLGEQYF.